The subject of this entry is one TCR beta chain. TCRdb keeps only in-frame clones here, not all; method: immunoSEQ multiplex PCR. The sample lists about 180,000 clones, around 84% occurring once. These data come from a study of blood T cell repertoires in COVID-19. With 2 bases removed from V and 2 bases from J, the gap between germline ends came to 13 bases. Germline loops: CDR1 LGHDT, CDR2 YNNKEL (reference sequence). The CDR3 consists of 16 residues. The chain uses TRBV3-1 (or the pseudogene TRBV3-2) and TRBJ2-1; tentatively, D is TRBD2 (6 bases). This TCR came from a man aged 45 to 65 who had recovered from COVID-19. Sequencing input: PBMCs or T cells enriched from blood (not recorded which). This CDR3 reads CASSQQPGVTYNEQFF. CDR3 bases: TGTGCCAGCAGCCAACAGCCGGGGGTAACCTACAATGAGCAGTTCTTC.